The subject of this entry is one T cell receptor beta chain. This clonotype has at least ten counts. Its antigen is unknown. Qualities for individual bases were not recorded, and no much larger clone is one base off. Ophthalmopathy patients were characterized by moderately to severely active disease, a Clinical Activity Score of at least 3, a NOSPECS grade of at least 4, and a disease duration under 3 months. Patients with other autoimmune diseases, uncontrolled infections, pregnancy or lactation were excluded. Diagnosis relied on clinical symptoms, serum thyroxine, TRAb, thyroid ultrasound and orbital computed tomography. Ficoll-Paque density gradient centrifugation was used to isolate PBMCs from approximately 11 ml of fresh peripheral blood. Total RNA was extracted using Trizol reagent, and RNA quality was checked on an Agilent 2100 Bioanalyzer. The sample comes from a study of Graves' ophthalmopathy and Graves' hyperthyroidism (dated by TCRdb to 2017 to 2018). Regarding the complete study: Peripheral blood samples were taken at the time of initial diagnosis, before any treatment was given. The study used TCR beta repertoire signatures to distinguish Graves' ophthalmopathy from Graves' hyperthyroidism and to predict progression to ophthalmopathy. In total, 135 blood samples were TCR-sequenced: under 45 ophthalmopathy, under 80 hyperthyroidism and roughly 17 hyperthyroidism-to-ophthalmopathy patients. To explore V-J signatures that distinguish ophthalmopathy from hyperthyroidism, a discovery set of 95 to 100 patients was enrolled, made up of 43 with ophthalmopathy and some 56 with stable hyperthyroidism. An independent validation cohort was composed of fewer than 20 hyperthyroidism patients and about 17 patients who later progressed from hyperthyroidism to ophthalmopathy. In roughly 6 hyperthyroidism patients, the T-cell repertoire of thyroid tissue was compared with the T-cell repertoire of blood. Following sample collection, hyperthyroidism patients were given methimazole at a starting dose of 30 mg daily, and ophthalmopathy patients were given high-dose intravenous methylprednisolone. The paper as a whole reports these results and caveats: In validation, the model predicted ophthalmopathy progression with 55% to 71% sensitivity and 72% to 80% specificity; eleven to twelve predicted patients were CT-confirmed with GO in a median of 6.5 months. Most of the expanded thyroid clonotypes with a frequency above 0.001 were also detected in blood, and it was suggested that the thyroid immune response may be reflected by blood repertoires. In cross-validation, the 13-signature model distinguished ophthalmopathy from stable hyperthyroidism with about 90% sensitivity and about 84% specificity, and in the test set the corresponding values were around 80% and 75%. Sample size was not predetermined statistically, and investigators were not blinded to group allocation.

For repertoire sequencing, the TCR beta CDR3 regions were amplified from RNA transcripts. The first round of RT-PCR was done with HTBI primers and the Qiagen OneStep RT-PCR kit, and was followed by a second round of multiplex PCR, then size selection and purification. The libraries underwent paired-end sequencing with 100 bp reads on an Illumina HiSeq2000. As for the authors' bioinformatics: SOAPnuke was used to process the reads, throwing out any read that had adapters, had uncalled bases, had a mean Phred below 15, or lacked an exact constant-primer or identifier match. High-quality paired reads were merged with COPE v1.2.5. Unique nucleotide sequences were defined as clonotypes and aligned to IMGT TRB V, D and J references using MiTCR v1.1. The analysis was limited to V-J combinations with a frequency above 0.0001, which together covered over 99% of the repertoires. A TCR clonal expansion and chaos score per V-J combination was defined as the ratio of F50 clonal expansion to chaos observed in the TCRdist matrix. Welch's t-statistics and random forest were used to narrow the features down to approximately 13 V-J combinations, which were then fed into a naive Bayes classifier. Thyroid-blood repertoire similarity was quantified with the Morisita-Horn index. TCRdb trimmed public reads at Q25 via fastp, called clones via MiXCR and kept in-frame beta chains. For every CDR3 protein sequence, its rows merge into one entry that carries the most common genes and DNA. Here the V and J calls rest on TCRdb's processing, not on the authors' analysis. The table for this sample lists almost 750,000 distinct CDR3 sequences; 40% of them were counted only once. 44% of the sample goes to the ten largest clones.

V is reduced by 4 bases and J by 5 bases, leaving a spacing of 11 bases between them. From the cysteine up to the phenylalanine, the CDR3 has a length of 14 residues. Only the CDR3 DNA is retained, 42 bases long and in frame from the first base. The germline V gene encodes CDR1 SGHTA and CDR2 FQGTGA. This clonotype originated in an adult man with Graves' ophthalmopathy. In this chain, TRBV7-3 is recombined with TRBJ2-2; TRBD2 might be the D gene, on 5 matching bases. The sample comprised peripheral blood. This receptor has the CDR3 CASSSGVGTGELFF. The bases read TGTGCCAGCAGCTCCGGGGTTGGGACCGGGGAGCTGTTTTTT.